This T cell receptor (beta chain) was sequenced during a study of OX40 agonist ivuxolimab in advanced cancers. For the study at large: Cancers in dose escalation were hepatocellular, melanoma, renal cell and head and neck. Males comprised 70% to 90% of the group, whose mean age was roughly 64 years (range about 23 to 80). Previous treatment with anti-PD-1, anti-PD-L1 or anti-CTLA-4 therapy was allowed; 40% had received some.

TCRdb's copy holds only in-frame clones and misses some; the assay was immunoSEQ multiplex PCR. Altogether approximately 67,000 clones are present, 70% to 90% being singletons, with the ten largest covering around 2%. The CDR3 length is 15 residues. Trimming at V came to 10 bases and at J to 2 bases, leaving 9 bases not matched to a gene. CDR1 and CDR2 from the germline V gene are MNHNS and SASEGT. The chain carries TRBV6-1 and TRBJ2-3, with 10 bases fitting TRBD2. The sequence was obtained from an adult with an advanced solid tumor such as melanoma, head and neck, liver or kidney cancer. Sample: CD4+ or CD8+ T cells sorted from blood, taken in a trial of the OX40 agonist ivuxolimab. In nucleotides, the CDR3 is TGTGCCATCAACGGACTAGCGGACCTCACAGATACGCAGTATTTT. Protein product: CAINGLADLTDTQYF.